This is a list of T cell receptor beta chains from one sample in a study of T cell responses to AZD1222 COVID-19 vaccine. TCRdb's table, derived via immunoSEQ multiplex PCR, lists solely in-frame clones and lacks some. Of just over 65,000 clones listed, about 88% are singletons. The source material was peripheral blood, sampled on day 0 of AZD1222 vaccination. These receptors were taken from an adult in good health. CDR3s include the opening cysteine and the closing phenylalanine or tryptophan. The D gene is left open where the match is weak. Where a row states a size, it is once, few, many or the class of an expanded clone; other rows omit it.

d_gene: NA; abundance: NA; j_gene: TRBJ1-3; v_gene: TRBV5-6; CDR3nt: TGTGCCAGCAGCTCCCCCAGAAGCTACTCTGGAAACACCATATATTTT; CDR3aa: CASSSPRSYSGNTIYF
d_gene: NA; abundance: NA; j_gene: TRBJ2-3; v_gene: TRBV7-3; CDR3nt: TGTGCCAGCAGCTTATCTGGCGGACAAGATACGCAGTATTTT; CDR3aa: CASSLSGGQDTQYF
d_gene: NA; abundance: NA; j_gene: TRBJ1-1; v_gene: TRBV28; CDR3nt: TGTGCCAGCAGTCCCGGGGGGACCCTTTTGATACCTTTCTTT; CDR3aa: CASSPGGTLLIPFF
d_gene: NA; abundance: NA; j_gene: TRBJ2-2; v_gene: TRBV5-8; CDR3nt: TGTGCCAGCAGCTCGGGTAGGGGAACGAACACCGGGGAGCTGTTTTTT; CDR3aa: CASSSGRGTNTGELFF
d_gene: NA; abundance: NA; j_gene: TRBJ2-2; v_gene: TRBV7-2; CDR3nt: TGTGCCAGCAGCGGGATGGGTGCCGGGGAGCTGTTTTTT; CDR3aa: CASSGMGAGELFF
d_gene: NA; abundance: NA; j_gene: TRBJ1-1; v_gene: TRBV12-3/TRBV12-4; CDR3nt: TGTGCCAGCACCCAAGGGGGAAGGACTGAAGCTTTCTTT; CDR3aa: CASTQGGRTEAFF
d_gene: NA; abundance: NA; j_gene: TRBJ1-1; v_gene: TRBV19; CDR3nt: TGTGCCAGTATTAGGCCGAACGCGAACACTGAAGCTTTCTTT; CDR3aa: CASIRPNANTEAFF
d_gene: NA; abundance: NA; j_gene: TRBJ2-2; v_gene: TRBV3-1/TRBV3-2; CDR3nt: TGTGCCAGCAGCCAAGATCTGGGGACCGGGGAGCTGTTTTTT; CDR3aa: CASSQDLGTGELFF
d_gene: TRBD1; abundance: NA; j_gene: TRBJ2-5; v_gene: TRBV5-1; CDR3nt: TGCGCCAGCAGCCCCCGGACAGGACAACAAGAGACCCAGTACTTC; CDR3aa: CASSPRTGQQETQYF
d_gene: NA; abundance: NA; j_gene: TRBJ2-7; v_gene: TRBV7-8; CDR3nt: TGTGCCAGCAGCTTAGACAGGGTAACCTACGAGCAGTACTTC; CDR3aa: CASSLDRVTYEQYF
d_gene: NA; abundance: NA; j_gene: TRBJ2-3; v_gene: TRBV9; CDR3nt: TGTGCCAGCAGCGTGGGCATAAGTCCCCTTCTACGCACAGATACGCAGTATTTT; CDR3aa: CASSVGISPLLRTDTQYF
d_gene: NA; abundance: NA; j_gene: TRBJ2-7; v_gene: TRBV5-1; CDR3nt: TGCGCCAGCAGCTCTGACGGGAAAGGGACCTACGAGCAGTACTTC; CDR3aa: CASSSDGKGTYEQYF
d_gene: NA; abundance: NA; j_gene: TRBJ2-3; v_gene: TRBV18; CDR3nt: TGTGCCAGCTCACCCTCACGCTCAGATACGCAGTATTTT; CDR3aa: CASSPSRSDTQYF
d_gene: NA; abundance: NA; j_gene: TRBJ1-4; v_gene: TRBV11-3; CDR3nt: TGTGCCAGCAGCTCTCCGGGACGAAGAAGAAATGAAAAACTGTTTTTT; CDR3aa: CASSSPGRRRNEKLFF
d_gene: NA; abundance: NA; j_gene: TRBJ1-1; v_gene: TRBV27; CDR3nt: TGTGCCAGCCGGTTCTCACAGGGACCCACTGAAGCTTTCTTT; CDR3aa: CASRFSQGPTEAFF
d_gene: TRBD2; abundance: NA; j_gene: TRBJ2-1; v_gene: TRBV7-8; CDR3nt: TGTGCCAGCAGTCGCTGGACTAGCGGGAAAGAGCAGTTCTTC; CDR3aa: CASSRWTSGKEQFF
d_gene: NA; abundance: NA; j_gene: TRBJ2-3; v_gene: TRBV7-6; CDR3nt: TGTGCCAGCAGCTTACTGCGGAGCCTTGGGGATACGCAGTATTTT; CDR3aa: CASSLLRSLGDTQYF
d_gene: NA; abundance: NA; j_gene: TRBJ1-2; v_gene: TRBV30; CDR3nt: TGTGCCTCCCGGCTTTCAGCAGGGCGCCCGTATCTCTATGGCTACACCTTC; CDR3aa: CASRLSAGRPYLYGYTF
d_gene: NA; abundance: NA; j_gene: TRBJ1-1; v_gene: TRBV7-9; CDR3nt: TGTGCCAGCAGCTTAGTGAAGCAGGTGTCTGAAGCTTTCTTT; CDR3aa: CASSLVKQVSEAFF
d_gene: TRBD1; abundance: NA; j_gene: TRBJ1-1; v_gene: TRBV5-1; CDR3nt: TGCGCCAGCAGCCGAAAAACAGGGGAGAACACTGAAGCTTTCTTT; CDR3aa: CASSRKTGENTEAFF
d_gene: NA; abundance: NA; j_gene: TRBJ1-4; v_gene: TRBV4-2; CDR3nt: TGTGCCAGCAGCCATGGAGGACCCAATAATGAAAAACTGTTTTTT; CDR3aa: CASSHGGPNNEKLFF
d_gene: NA; abundance: NA; j_gene: TRBJ1-3; v_gene: TRBV7-9; CDR3nt: TGTGCCAGCAGCTCCTACATTAACTCTGGAAACACCATATATTTT; CDR3aa: CASSSYINSGNTIYF
d_gene: TRBD2; abundance: NA; j_gene: TRBJ2-7; v_gene: TRBV7-9; CDR3nt: TGTGCCAGCAGCTTAGCGTTTAGGCGGGAGGGCCAGGGCAAACACGAGCAGTACTTC; CDR3aa: CASSLAFRREGQGKHEQYF
d_gene: NA; abundance: NA; j_gene: TRBJ2-1; v_gene: TRBV5-1; CDR3nt: TGCGCCAGCAGCTTGGGGTCAGGTTTCTACAATGAGCAGTTCTTC; CDR3aa: CASSLGSGFYNEQFF
d_gene: TRBD1; abundance: NA; j_gene: TRBJ1-2; v_gene: TRBV4-1; CDR3nt: TGCGCCAGCAGCCAAGGAGGACAGGGGGCGCGGGGCTACACCTTC; CDR3aa: CASSQGGQGARGYTF
d_gene: TRBD1; abundance: NA; j_gene: TRBJ1-6; v_gene: TRBV4-2; CDR3nt: TGTGCCAGCAGTCCCCTCGAGACAGGGAGTTATAATTCACCCCTCCACTTT; CDR3aa: CASSPLETGSYNSPLHF
d_gene: NA; abundance: NA; j_gene: TRBJ1-2; v_gene: TRBV7-9; CDR3nt: TGTGCCAGCAGCTTAGGCAGGGGAAGCGATGGCTACACCTTC; CDR3aa: CASSLGRGSDGYTF
d_gene: NA; abundance: NA; j_gene: TRBJ2-7; v_gene: TRBV19; CDR3nt: TGTGCCAGTTCTCGACAGACAAGCTCCTACGAGCAGTACTTC; CDR3aa: CASSRQTSSYEQYF
d_gene: TRBD1; abundance: NA; j_gene: TRBJ1-2; v_gene: TRBV7-9; CDR3nt: TGTGCCAGCAGCCGCTTTCTAGAGACAGGGCCCCCCTATGGCTACACCTTC; CDR3aa: CASSRFLETGPPYGYTF
d_gene: NA; abundance: NA; j_gene: TRBJ1-5; v_gene: TRBV9; CDR3nt: TGTGCCAGCAGCGTAGGTGGGGGCGCGGGTCAGCCCCAGCATTTT; CDR3aa: CASSVGGGAGQPQHF
d_gene: NA; abundance: NA; j_gene: TRBJ2-1; v_gene: TRBV29-1; CDR3nt: TGCAGCGTTGACCCCGTTATCCAGTCCTACAATGAGCAGTTCTTC; CDR3aa: CSVDPVIQSYNEQFF
d_gene: NA; abundance: NA; j_gene: TRBJ1-4; v_gene: TRBV6-5; CDR3nt: TGTGCCAGTTTTGACCGAGCAGAGACTAATGAAAAACTGTTTTTT; CDR3aa: CASFDRAETNEKLFF
d_gene: NA; abundance: NA; j_gene: TRBJ2-7; v_gene: TRBV25-1; CDR3nt: TGTGCCAGCAAGGGTGTTTGGGGACGCCAAGGTTACGAGCAGTACTTC; CDR3aa: CASKGVWGRQGYEQYF
d_gene: NA; abundance: NA; j_gene: TRBJ2-7; v_gene: TRBV7-3; CDR3nt: TGTGCCAGCAGCCCAGGGGGGGACAGGCCCTTCTACGAGCAGTACTTC; CDR3aa: CASSPGGDRPFYEQYF
d_gene: TRBD1; abundance: once; j_gene: TRBJ1-4; v_gene: TRBV25-1; CDR3nt: TGTGCCAGCAGTGAATCGACAGGGGGCAATGAAAAACTGTTTTTT; CDR3aa: CASSESTGGNEKLFF
d_gene: NA; abundance: NA; j_gene: TRBJ1-5; v_gene: TRBV6-4; CDR3nt: TGTGCCAGCAGTGAGGAAGGGGCCGGTCAGCCCCAGCATTTT; CDR3aa: CASSEEGAGQPQHF
d_gene: TRBD1; abundance: NA; j_gene: TRBJ1-4; v_gene: TRBV25-1; CDR3nt: TGTGCCAGCAGTCAGACAGGGTTCAATGAAAAACTGTTTTTT; CDR3aa: CASSQTGFNEKLFF
d_gene: NA; abundance: NA; j_gene: TRBJ1-4; v_gene: TRBV18; CDR3nt: TGTGCCAGCTCACCAATTAGACAGGCAACTAATGAAAAACTGTTTTTT; CDR3aa: CASSPIRQATNEKLFF
d_gene: NA; abundance: NA; j_gene: TRBJ2-1; v_gene: TRBV6-1; CDR3nt: TGTGCCAGCAGTGAAAAGGGGGAGCTGGGTGAGCAGTTCTTC; CDR3aa: CASSEKGELGEQFF
d_gene: NA; abundance: NA; j_gene: TRBJ2-7; v_gene: TRBV10-1; CDR3nt: TGCGCCAGCAGTGTGGGAAGGAGCTCCTACGAGCAGTACTTC; CDR3aa: CASSVGRSSYEQYF
d_gene: NA; abundance: NA; j_gene: TRBJ2-5; v_gene: TRBV5-4; CDR3nt: TGTGCCAGCAGCCGGGACCTACAAGAGACCCAGTACTTC; CDR3aa: CASSRDLQETQYF
d_gene: NA; abundance: NA; j_gene: TRBJ1-1; v_gene: TRBV30; CDR3nt: TGTGCCTGCCGTGAGGGAACTGAAGCTTTCTTT; CDR3aa: CACREGTEAFF